These 14 T cell receptor beta chains originate from one sample sequenced in a study of T cell responses to AZD1222 COVID-19 vaccine (dated by TCRdb to the early 2020s). Receptor libraries were prepared by the immunoSEQ multiplex PCR assay. The clones in this table, taken by TCRdb from immuneACCESS, are in-frame only. Not every clone is retained; where verified, under half of the shortfall comes from an unresolved V gene, and the cause of the rest is unknown. The sample contains 130,000 or so clones, over 85% of them found a single time. Jointly, the top ten make up 5.4% of the sample. This specimen's time point label, per the study, means: baseline before first vaccination. The starting material was peripheral blood, obtained on day 0 of AZD1222 vaccination. The source of these receptors is an adult in good health.

V is TRBV6-2 or TRBV6-3 and J is TRBJ2-1, with a weak D call TRBD1 (5 bases). V was cut by 0 bases and J by 9 bases, with 12 bases left in between. Germline V gene sequence: CDR1 MNHEY, CDR2 SVGEGT. The CDR3 contains 14 residues. CDR3 nucleotides: TGTGCCAGCAGTTACTCTGCCAGGGCTGTTGAGCAGTTCTTC. Residues: CASSYSARAVEQFF.

V usage is TRBV29-1 and J usage is TRBJ2-7; D call uncertain. The CDR3 sequence is 15 residues long. V was clipped by 0 bases and J by 0 bases, with 12 bases between them. The germline gives CDR1 SQVTM, CDR2 ANQGSEA. Written as DNA, the CDR3 is TGCAGCGTTGAAGAACTGTGTCGGAGCTCCTACGAGCAGTACTTC. Translation: CSVEELCRSSYEQYF.

The rearrangement uses TRBV10-3 and TRBJ1-6, with 7 nucleotides matching TRBD1. V trimming: 6 bases; J trimming: 8 bases; junction bases outside the gene matches: 7. CDR3 length: 14 amino acids. Germline V gives CDR1 ENHRY, CDR2 SYGVKD. In DNA, the CDR3 is TGTGCCATCAGAGCCGACAGGGTCCATTCACCCCTCCACTTT. Encoded protein: CAIRADRVHSPLHF.

The chain joins TRBV28 to TRBJ1-6; 10 bases fit TRBD1. J lost 3 bases, V lost 6 bases, and 8 bases had no gene match. Germline assignment: CDR1 MDHEN and CDR2 SYDVKM. The CDR3 sequence is 17 residues long. The CDR3 spells CASRVTRTGGYNSPLHF. CDR3 bases: TGTGCCAGCAGGGTAACAAGGACAGGGGGCTATAATTCACCCCTCCACTTT.

The rearrangement joins TRBV12-3 or TRBV12-4 to TRBJ1-5; D ambiguous. The CDR3 has 13 amino acids. V was cut by 7 bases and J by 3 bases, with 10 bases left in between. The DNA of the CDR3 is TGTGCCAGCACAGTGAATCTCAATCAGCCCCAGCATTTT. This gives the protein CASTVNLNQPQHF.

The CDR3 loop is CASSFSGASSYEQYF. CDR3 bases: TGTGCCAGCAGTTTCAGCGGGGCGAGCTCCTACGAGCAGTACTTC. The V gene is TRBV27, the J gene TRBJ2-7; TRBD2 matches 7 bases. Germline CDR1 MNHEY, CDR2 SMNVEV (reference sequence). The CDR3 totals 15 residues. Germline trimming cut 3 bases from V and 0 bases from J; bases unmatched to any gene: 5.

This chain uses TRBV7-2 with TRBJ2-1; D is uncertain. This CDR3 is built from 11 residues. CDR1 and CDR2 (germline): SGHTA, FQGNSA. V dropped 6 bases and J dropped 6 bases, with 6 bases sitting between them. The CDR3 region has the DNA TGTGCCAGCAGTGGCGCCAATGAGCAGTTCTTC. Translation: CASSGANEQFF. Drawing the rest from reference TRBV7-2 and TRBJ2-1, the complete variable domain is GAGVSQSPSNKVTEKGKDVELRCDPISGHTALYWYRQSLGQGLEFLIYFQGNSAPDKSGLPSDRFSAERTGGSVSTLTIQRTQQEDSAVYLCASSGANEQFFGPGTRLTVL.

The chain combines TRBV21-1 with TRBJ1-3. TRBV21-1 is an annotated pseudogene. The CDR3 consists of 16 residues. The CDR3 reads CASATITRSSGNTIYF. For the CDR3, the DNA is TGTGCCAGCGCAACAATAACTAGAAGCTCTGGAAACACCATATATTTT.

The chain has TRBV5-5 and TRBJ1-1, with unresolved D. V dropped 3 bases and J dropped 0 bases, with 12 bases sitting between them. The CDR3 consists of 15 residues. The V gene's germline CDR1 is SGHKS and CDR2 YYEKEE (reference sequence). The CDR3 coding sequence is TGTGCCAGCAGCTGGGGTTTTGGGGTGAACACTGAAGCTTTCTTT. Protein sequence: CASSWGFGVNTEAFF.

J is TRBJ2-7 and V is TRBV25-1; D gene uncertain. Between the trimmed V and J ends, which lost 2 bases and 7 bases, there was a span of 9 bases. CDR1 and CDR2 from the germline V gene are MGHDK and SYGVNS. The CDR3 has 12 amino acids. CDR3 in amino acids: CASSELIGEQYF. DNA of the CDR3: TGTGCCAGCAGTGAACTCATCGGGGAGCAGTACTTC.

The chain combines TRBV29-1 with TRBJ2-3, with D hard to call. CDR1 is SQVTM, CDR2 ANQGSEA, per germline. The CDR3 extends over 12 amino acids. Trimming removed 3 bases from V and 6 bases from J, with 10 bases in between. The CDR3 DNA sequence: TGCAGCGTTGATCCGGGCGCGGATACGCAGTATTTT. This encodes CSVDPGADTQYF.

The chain carries TRBV19 and TRBJ2-5; 8 nucleotides align to TRBD1. V was pared by 5 bases and J by 5 bases, with 7 bases of the junction left unmatched. The germline CDR1 and CDR2 sequences are LNHDA and SQIVND (reference sequence). The CDR3 is 14 amino acids. The CDR3 region is CASSQDRGYETQYF. The CDR3 nucleotides read TGTGCCAGTAGTCAAGACAGGGGCTACGAGACCCAGTACTTC.

The V and J genes are TRBV19 and TRBJ1-1; maybe TRBD1 (5 bases). There are 14 residues in the CDR3. Trimming cost V 1 base and J 2 bases, with 8 bases left between them. CDR1 is LNHDA, CDR2 SQIVND, per germline (reference sequence). DNA for the CDR3: TGTGCCAGTAGTATAGGGGGACCCAACACTGAAGCTTTCTTT. Encoded protein: CASSIGGPNTEAFF.

Turning to this clone: The junction does not match germline at one end; this may be a read error. The chain carries TRBV30 and TRBJ2-5; no firm D call. There are 17 residues in the CDR3. The germline gives CDR1 GTSNPN, CDR2 SVGIG (reference sequence). In DNA form, the CDR3 reads TGTGCCTGGAGTGCGAAGCACACGCGTAACGGTCGAGAGGCCCAGTACTTC. Translated: CAWSAKHTRNGREAQYF. Drawing the rest from reference TRBV30 and TRBJ2-5, the complete variable domain is SQTIHQWPATLVQPVGSPLSLECTVEGTSNPNLYWYRQAAGRGLQLLFYSVGIGQISSEVPQNLSASRPQDRQFILSSKKLLLSDSGFYLCAWSAKHTRNGREAQYFGPGTRLLVL.